A single sample is the source of the 14 T cell receptor beta chains below, sequenced in a study of technical replicates of blood from a handful of donors (dated by TCRdb to the late 2010s). Libraries were constructed by the immunoSEQ multiplex PCR assay. The source is immuneACCESS, and TCRdb retained only in-frame sequences with V and J called. Part of the clones is not carried over; for the studies checked, unresolved V genes explain less than half of this, and the remainder is unexplained. The sample includes about 94,000 clones, with about 94% observed a single time. The leading ten clones occupy 0.2% to 0.25% of the sample. Sequencing input: T cells isolated from PBMCs. These receptor sequences come from a human donor in good health.

The chain couples TRBV7-3 to TRBJ1-2; D perhaps matches TRBD1 (6 bases). The CDR3 extends over 14 amino acids. The germline V gene encodes CDR1 SGHTA and CDR2 FQGTGA. Trimming pared 4 bases from V and 4 bases from J, leaving 13 bases between. The CDR3 nucleotides are TGTGCCAGCAGCTCCCAAGGGGGGGGCTATGGCTACACCTTC. Protein sequence: CASSSQGGGYGYTF.

The rearrangement uses TRBV10-3 and TRBJ1-4, with D hard to call. Deletions cut 2 bases from V and 3 bases from J, with 10 bases between. Germline CDR1 and CDR2: ENHRY and SYGVKD. This CDR3 contains 15 residues. The chain's CDR3 is CAISETREPNEKLFF. As DNA, the CDR3 is TGTGCCATCAGTGAGACTCGAGAACCTAATGAAAAACTGTTTTTT.

The DNA of the CDR3 is TGTGCCTGGTTGAACCGGGTCTCCTACGAGCAGTACTTC. It is translated as CAWLNRVSYEQYF. The chain links TRBV30 to TRBJ2-7; D unresolved. The CDR3 is 13 amino acids. CDR1 and CDR2 (germline): GTSNPN, SVGIG (reference sequence). Trimming removed 5 bases at V and 0 bases at J, with 11 bases between.

The chain recombines TRBV15 with TRBJ2-1; tentatively, D is TRBD1 (5 bases). V lost 0 bases and J lost 7, with 10 bases in between. Germline loops: CDR1 LNHNV, CDR2 YYDKDF (reference sequence). CDR3 length equals 14 residues. The CDR3 nucleotides are TGTGCCACCAGCAGAGATCTAGGGGTGAATGAGCAGTTCTTC. Translation gives CATSRDLGVNEQFF.

The chain links TRBV7-9 to TRBJ2-7; possibly TRBD2 for D (6 bases). This CDR3 comprises 14 residues. Germline V gene lookup returns CDR1 SEHNR and CDR2 FQNEAQ (reference sequence). Trimming removed 4 bases at V and 5 bases at J, with 15 bases between. CDR3 in DNA: TGTGCCAGCAGCTCCCAGACTAGTACCCACGAGCAGTACTTC. Translation gives CASSSQTSTHEQYF.

With regard to this clone: Mismatch with germline at one junction end may stem from a read error. The chain combines TRBV7-2 with TRBJ2-5; D possibly corresponds to TRBD1 (6 bases). CDR1 and CDR2 (germline): SGHTA, FQGNSA. There are 15 residues in the CDR3. The CDR3 here is CVSSLTGTLFETQYF. In DNA, the CDR3 is TGTGTCAGCAGCCTAACCGGGACACTTTTCGAGACCCAGTACTTC.

This chain connects TRBV5-1 to TRBJ2-7, with 12 bases identical to TRBD2. The CDR3 has 15 amino acids. The junction had 4 bases not matched to a gene; V was cut back by 4 bases and J by 2 bases. Germline lookup yields CDR1 SGHRS and CDR2 YFSETQ. The CDR3 sequence is CASSPRTSGTYEQYF. CDR3 nucleotides: TGCGCCAGCAGCCCCAGGACTAGCGGGACCTACGAGCAGTACTTC.

The J gene is TRBJ2-5, the V gene TRBV5-6, with D perhaps TRBD2 (6 bases). The CDR3 has 14 amino acids. Trimming left V 2 bases short and J 5 bases short, with 13 bases between. The germline V gene encodes CDR1 SGHDT and CDR2 YYEEEE. DNA of the CDR3: TGTGCCAGCAGCTTCGGGGTGAGCGGGGAGACCCAGTACTTC. It is translated as CASSFGVSGETQYF. The whole variable domain, filled in from reference TRBV5-6 and TRBJ2-5, reads DAGVTQSPTHLIKTRGQQVTLRCSPKSGHDTVSWYQQALGQGPQFIFQYYEEEERQRGNFPDRFSGHQFPNYSSELNVNALLLGDSALYLCASSFGVSGETQYFGPGTRLLVL.

The gene calls are TRBV7-6 and TRBJ1-6, with 9 positions matching TRBD1. CDR3 size: 15 residues. With V trimmed by 2 bases and J by 6 bases, 2 bases remained unmatched. The germline gives CDR1 SGHVS, CDR2 FNYEAQ. The CDR3 loop is CASSLTDRGNSPLHF. CDR3 sequence (DNA): TGTGCCAGCAGCTTAACGGACAGGGGTAATTCACCCCTCCACTTT. The full variable domain, with the rest looked up from reference TRBV7-6 and TRBJ1-6, is GAGVSQSPRYKVTKRGQDVALRCDPISGHVSLYWYRQALGQGPEFLTYFNYEAQQDKSGLPNDRFSAERPEGSISTLTIQRTEQRDSAMYRCASSLTDRGNSPLHFGNGTRLTVT.

V is TRBV2 and J is TRBJ2-2, with TRBD2 matching over 13 bases. This CDR3 is 18 amino acids long. V trimming: 7 bases; J trimming: 7 bases; junction bases outside the gene matches: 15. Germline CDR1 reads SNHLY; CDR2 reads FYNNEI. The DNA of the CDR3 is TGTGCCAGCAATCGGGCCGGACTAGCGGGAGTCGCCGGCGGGGAGCTGTTTTTT. Its protein is CASNRAGLAGVAGGELFF.

The chain carries TRBV2 and TRBJ2-3; 8 nucleotides line up with TRBD1. From germline, CDR1 is SNHLY and CDR2 FYNNEI. V lost 9 bases and J lost 1; bases outside the gene matches: 12. CDR3 length: 16 residues. The CDR3 DNA reads as TGTGCCAGAGATTACCTTACGGACAGGGGCACAGATACGCAGTATTTT. Translated: CARDYLTDRGTDTQYF. Full variable domain (missing parts from reference TRBV2 and TRBJ2-3): EPEVTQTPSHQVTQMGQEVILRCVPISNHLYFYWYRQILGQKVEFLVSFYNNEISEKSEIFDDQFSVERPDGSNFTLKIRSTKLEDSAMYFCARDYLTDRGTDTQYFGPGTRLTVL.

The chain couples TRBV5-4 to TRBJ2-3; 14 bases line up with TRBD2. From germline, CDR1 is SGHNT and CDR2 YYREEE (reference sequence). The CDR3 is 16 amino acids. V dropped 5 bases and J dropped 3; count of bases not matched to a gene: 5. As DNA, the CDR3 is TGTGCCAGCAGAACGGGACTAGCGGGAGTAACAGATACGCAGTATTTT. Its protein is CASRTGLAGVTDTQYF.

This chain joins TRBV6-4 and TRBJ2-3; 12 positions match TRBD2. Germline assignment: CDR1 MRHNA and CDR2 SNTAGT. The length of the CDR3 is 15 residues. V dropped 4 bases and J dropped 2; count of bases not matched to a gene: 1. CDR3 region: CASSASGGATDTQYF. CDR3 nucleotide sequence: TGTGCCAGCAGTGCTAGCGGGGGGGCCACAGATACGCAGTATTTT.

The rearrangement joins TRBV30 to TRBJ1-2; 7 nucleotides line up with TRBD1. V dropped 4 bases and J dropped 5; count of bases not matched to a gene: 7. CDR1 is GTSNPN and CDR2 is SVGIG in the germline V gene (reference sequence). CDR3 length equals 13 residues. The CDR3 region is CAWISGQLYGYTF. The CDR3 DNA reads as TGTGCCTGGATTTCGGGACAGCTATATGGCTACACCTTC.